The next 23 T cell receptor beta chains were all read from a single sample in a study of T cell responses to AZD1222 COVID-19 vaccine. Assay used: immunoSEQ multiplex PCR; TCRdb lists only in-frame clones, some missing. The sample gives about 120,000 clones, roughly nine tenths of which show up once; 7.5% to 8% is in the top ten. This specimen consisted of peripheral blood, obtained on day 0 of AZD1222 vaccination. The receptors stem from an adult in good health.

The chain links TRBV3-1 (or the pseudogene TRBV3-2) to TRBJ1-1; D gene ambiguous. Trimming removed 4 bases from V and 3 bases from J, with 9 bases in between. Per the germline V gene, CDR1 is LGHDT and CDR2 is YNNKEL (reference sequence). CDR3 length: 13 amino acids. CDR3 in amino acids: CASSRLIDTEAFF. In DNA form, the CDR3 reads TGTGCCAGCAGCCGCCTCATAGACACTGAAGCTTTCTTT.

The chain joins TRBV5-4 to TRBJ1-2; 9 nucleotides agree with TRBD1. This CDR3 has 15 residues. V shed 4 bases and J 1 base; nucleotides not matched to a gene: 5. CDR1 and CDR2 (germline): SGHNT, YYREEE (reference sequence). The CDR3 protein is CASSAGQGFNYGYTF. The CDR3 DNA sequence: TGTGCCAGCAGCGCGGGACAGGGATTTAACTATGGCTACACCTTC.

The J gene is TRBJ1-5, the V gene TRBV28; D gene ambiguous. The length of the CDR3 is 14 residues. Between the trimmed V and J ends, which lost 5 bases and 4 bases, there was a span of 12 bases. The germline gives CDR1 MDHEN, CDR2 SYDVKM. The CDR3 DNA is TGTGCCAGCAGTAAGGCAGCCTGGAATCAGCCCCAGCATTTT. Translated, it gives CASSKAAWNQPQHF.

The chain carries TRBV29-1 and TRBJ1-1; tentative D call: TRBD1 (5 bases). This CDR3 is 13 amino acids long. The germline gives CDR1 SQVTM, CDR2 ANQGSEA. V gave up 5 bases and J gave up 0 bases, with 10 bases separating them. CDR3 sequence reads: CSVYRPLNTEAFF. The CDR3 bases are TGCAGCGTTTACAGGCCTTTGAACACTGAAGCTTTCTTT.

V and J are TRBV27 and TRBJ2-2; D possibly matches TRBD1 or TRBD2 (5 bases each). This CDR3 spans 14 amino acids. Trimming took off 1 base at V and 5 bases at J, with 8 bases between the two ends. The germline V gene encodes CDR1 MNHEY and CDR2 SMNVEV (reference sequence). The chain's CDR3 is CASSLFGGTGELFF. The DNA of the CDR3 is TGTGCCAGCAGTTTATTTGGGGGTACCGGGGAGCTGTTTTTT.

This chain joins TRBV6-4 and TRBJ2-3; maybe TRBD2 (6 bases). Trimming took 4 bases from V and 1 from J, leaving 9 bases between them. Germline V lookup: CDR1 MRHNA, CDR2 SNTAGT. The CDR3 is 14 amino acids. The CDR3 is CASSVRRGTDTQYF. As DNA, the CDR3 is TGTGCCAGCAGTGTTAGGAGGGGCACAGATACGCAGTATTTT.

The rearrangement uses TRBV10-2 and TRBJ2-3, with TRBD1 identical over 10 bases. In germline, CDR1 is WSHSY, CDR2 SAAADI. The CDR3 runs 15 residues. V shed 6 bases, J shed 3 bases, and the junction held 6 bases outside the gene matches. The CDR3 reads CASRTGTGVTDTQYF. The DNA of the CDR3 is TGCGCCAGCAGGACCGGGACAGGGGTGACAGATACGCAGTATTTT.

The chain has TRBV6-5 and TRBJ2-7; D gene uncertain. This CDR3 contains 15 residues. Germline lookup yields CDR1 MNHEY and CDR2 SVGAGI. V was shortened by 3 bases and J by 1 base, with 13 bases between the two germline ends. DNA for the CDR3: TGTGCCAGCAGTTATGCTCCGGACCTTTCCTACGAGCAGTACTTC. It codes for CASSYAPDLSYEQYF.

This clone was seen many times. J is TRBJ2-7 and V is TRBV28; 8 bases line up with TRBD1. V dropped 7 bases and J dropped 4; count of bases not matched to a gene: 9. The length of the CDR3 is 14 residues. The germline CDR1 and CDR2 sequences are MDHEN and SYDVKM. The CDR3 here is CASTNRGKSYEQYF. CDR3 DNA: TGTGCCAGCACCAACAGGGGGAAGTCGTACGAGCAGTACTTC.

This clone was seen more than once but under ten times. This chain connects TRBV2 to TRBJ1-1, with D perhaps TRBD1 (5 bases). Germline values: CDR1 SNHLY, CDR2 FYNNEI. Trimming removed 5 bases at V and 2 bases at J, with 12 bases between. This CDR3 comprises 14 residues. Here the CDR3 DNA reads TGTGCCAGCAGTTTCGACAGCAAAAACACTGAAGCTTTCTTT. This translates into CASSFDSKNTEAFF.

The V and J genes are TRBV30 and TRBJ1-2; D is undetermined. Trimming pared 2 bases from V and 5 bases from J, leaving 15 bases between. The germline V gene encodes CDR1 GTSNPN and CDR2 SVGIG (reference sequence). The CDR3 is 14 residues long. The DNA of the CDR3 is TGTGCCTGGAGTATCACACGAACTAGTTATGGCTACACCTTC. It is translated as CAWSITRTSYGYTF.

The V call is TRBV13, the J call TRBJ2-1; 11 nucleotides match TRBD2. The germline CDR1 and CDR2 sequences are PRHDT and FYEKMQ (reference sequence). The V segment lost 3 bases and the J segment 9 bases; nucleotides outside the gene matches: 7. The CDR3 extends over 15 amino acids. The CDR3 protein is CASSLIAGGSGEQFF. The CDR3 DNA follows: TGTGCCAGCAGCTTGATAGCGGGAGGGTCCGGTGAGCAGTTCTTC.

V usage is TRBV5-6 and J usage is TRBJ1-1; D is undetermined. Germline V lookup: CDR1 SGHDT, CDR2 YYEEEE. Trimming removed 3 bases from V and 0 bases from J, with 6 bases in between. The CDR3 covers 13 residues. In DNA form, the CDR3 reads TGTGCCAGCAGCTGGGAATTGAACACTGAAGCTTTCTTT. This codes for CASSWELNTEAFF.

A note on this clone: The sample has other DNA sequences that encode this CDR3 too. This rearrangement joins TRBV5-1 to TRBJ1-1; no clear D gene. From germline, CDR1 is SGHRS and CDR2 YFSETQ. The CDR3 runs 13 residues. The ends were cut back, 2 bases at V and 0 bases at J, with 5 bases in the middle. CDR3: CASSLRMNTEAFF. In DNA, the CDR3 is TGCGCCAGCAGCTTACGGATGAACACTGAAGCTTTCTTT.

The V and J genes are TRBV15 and TRBJ2-4; D unclear. Germline assignment: CDR1 LNHNV and CDR2 YYDKDF (reference sequence). There are 17 residues in the CDR3. The ends were cut back, 3 bases at V and 3 bases at J, with 18 bases in the middle. CDR3 residues: CATSRPHRWEGKNIQYF. For the CDR3, the DNA is TGTGCCACCAGCAGGCCCCACCGCTGGGAAGGCAAAAACATTCAGTACTTC.

About this clone: This sample also contains other DNA sequences that code for the same CDR3. This sequence joins TRBV12-3 or TRBV12-4 and TRBJ1-5, with D uncertain. This CDR3 is built from 11 residues. V was trimmed by 3 bases and J by 6 bases, leaving 3 bases between them. Here the CDR3 DNA reads TGTGCCAGCAGTTTCGGTCAGCCCCAGCATTTT. Translating gives CASSFGQPQHF.

V is TRBV5-4 and J is TRBJ2-7, with 14 bases aligning to TRBD2. The CDR3 extends over 18 amino acids. Germline CDR1 is SGHNT and CDR2 is YYREEE (reference sequence). After removal of 4 bases from V and 0 bases from J, the junction contained 9 bases not matched to a gene. The CDR3 loop reads CASSLQTSGRVFSYEQYF. The CDR3 nucleotides are TGTGCCAGCAGCCTACAGACTAGCGGGAGGGTATTCTCCTACGAGCAGTACTTC.

This clone appeared a single time. The chain recombines TRBV28 with TRBJ1-4; TRBD1 is a possible D gene (6 bases). Deletions cut 6 bases from V and 7 bases from J, with 18 bases between. The CDR3 covers 15 residues. The germline CDR1 and CDR2 sequences are MDHEN and SYDVKM. This chain's CDR3 is CASSSTTGQAEKLFF. CDR3 DNA sequence: TGTGCCAGCAGCTCTACGACAGGTCAAGCTGAAAAACTGTTTTTT.

On this clone: Other DNA sequences from this sample encode an identical CDR3 as well. The chain uses TRBV27 and TRBJ1-1, with no clear D. This CDR3 is 13 amino acids long. V gave up 2 bases and J gave up 4 bases, with 8 bases separating them. CDR1 and CDR2 from the germline V gene are MNHEY and SMNVEV (reference sequence). The CDR3 DNA reads TGTGCCAGCAGTTTAAGTTCGTCCACTGAAGCTTTCTTT. Translation: CASSLSSSTEAFF.

This CDR3 reads CARSGTGVDNSPLHF. The CDR3 DNA reads as TGTGCGAGATCCGGGACAGGGGTCGATAATTCACCCCTCCACTTT. The chain links TRBV12-2 to TRBJ1-6; TRBD1 was called by the table and not checked on the DNA. TRBV12-2 is a pseudogene locus. This CDR3 is 15 amino acids long.

This rearrangement joins TRBV4-2 to TRBJ2-1, with D possibly TRBD2 on 6 matching bases. There are 15 residues in the CDR3. Trimming pared 2 bases from V and 5 bases from J, leaving 13 bases between. Germline-derived CDR1 and CDR2 are LGHNA and YNFKEQ. Written as DNA, the CDR3 is TGTGCCAGCAGCCAATATGCGGGGTCGGACAATGAGCAGTTCTTC. Encoded protein: CASSQYAGSDNEQFF.

The genes are TRBV7-2 and TRBJ1-1; tentative D call: TRBD1 (5 bases). Per the germline V gene, CDR1 is SGHTA and CDR2 is FQGNSA. Trimming stripped 1 base from V and 3 bases from J, with 18 bases between. The CDR3 consists of 17 residues. The chain's CDR3 is CASSLEGPGGGYTEAFF. Here the CDR3 DNA reads TGTGCCAGCAGCTTAGAGGGCCCCGGGGGGGGATACACTGAAGCTTTCTTT.

This chain joins TRBV6-5 and TRBJ1-4; 7 bases fit TRBD1. V shed 4 bases and J 3 bases; nucleotides not matched to a gene: 2. CDR3 size: 14 residues. Germline V lookup: CDR1 MNHEY, CDR2 SVGAGI. CDR3 DNA: TGTGCCAGCAGTTTTGACAGGGCTAATGAAAAACTGTTTTTT. Translating it yields CASSFDRANEKLFF.